Each of the 31 T cell receptor beta chains below was sequenced from the same sample in a study of OX40 agonist ivuxolimab in advanced cancers. Profiling relied on immunoSEQ multiplex PCR, and the TCRdb table lists in-frame clones only, not all of them. This repertoire shows around 80,000 clones, 94% found once; its top ten account for around 21%. The starting material was CD4+ or CD8+ T cells sorted from blood, obtained in a trial of the OX40 agonist ivuxolimab. These receptors were collected from an adult with an advanced solid tumor such as melanoma, head and neck, liver or kidney cancer.

This clone has only one observation. The J gene is TRBJ1-5, the V gene TRBV15; unclear D gene. The CDR3 has 12 amino acids. Trimming stripped 6 bases from V and 0 bases from J, with 3 bases between. Germline V gene sequence: CDR1 LNHNV, CDR2 YYDKDF (reference sequence). The DNA for the CDR3 is TGTGCCACCAGTGATAGCAATCAGCCCCAGCATTTT. It yields the protein CATSDSNQPQHF.

This rearrangement joins TRBV13 to TRBJ1-1, with a tentative D call TRBD1 (6 bases). The V end was cut by 5 bases, the J end by 1 base, with 14 bases between. The CDR3 is 15 amino acids. From germline, CDR1 is PRHDT and CDR2 FYEKMQ (reference sequence). CDR3 sequence (DNA): TGTGCCAGCAGCCTTGGGGGCTTTAGGAACACTGAAGCTTTCTTT. Its protein product is CASSLGGFRNTEAFF.

The genes are TRBV5-4 and TRBJ2-1; D is ambiguous. The germline V gene encodes CDR1 SGHNT and CDR2 YYREEE (reference sequence). V lost 3 bases and J lost 3, with 10 bases in between. This CDR3 contains 14 residues. The DNA for the CDR3 is TGTGCCAGCAGCTACCGCACAGACTACAATGAGCAGTTCTTC. The encoded protein is CASSYRTDYNEQFF.

J is TRBJ2-5 and V is TRBV27; 9 bases agree with TRBD1. Germline CDR1 is MNHEY and CDR2 is SMNVEV (reference sequence). This CDR3 is built from 18 residues. V trimming: 4 bases; J trimming: 2 bases; junction bases outside the gene matches: 14. CDR3 protein: CASSSPESGTGLQETQYF. CDR3 DNA sequence: TGTGCCAGCAGTTCTCCCGAATCAGGGACAGGGCTACAAGAGACCCAGTACTTC.

The V call is TRBV28, the J call TRBJ2-5, with 9 bases lining up with TRBD1. CDR1 and CDR2 from the germline V gene are MDHEN and SYDVKM. The V segment lost 5 bases and the J segment 3 bases; nucleotides outside the gene matches: 7. CDR3 length: 15 residues. The CDR3 nucleotides read TGTGCCAGCAGTCTGGGACAGGGATTAGAAGAGACCCAGTACTTC. It translates to CASSLGQGLEETQYF.

This chain links TRBV10-2 with TRBJ1-1; no clear D. V dropped 5 bases and J dropped 1 base, with 8 bases sitting between them. The CDR3 sequence is 13 residues long. Germline V CDR1 and CDR2: WSHSY, SAAADI. The CDR3 region has the DNA TGCGCCAGCAGTCGGGTCACGAACACTGAAGCTTTCTTT. It is translated as CASSRVTNTEAFF.

The CDR3 reads CASSGTGYYGETQYF. Written as DNA, the CDR3 is TGTGCCAGCAGCGGAACAGGGTACTATGGAGAGACCCAGTACTTC. The V gene is TRBV9, the J gene TRBJ2-5; possibly TRBD1 for D (6 bases). V was pared by 3 bases and J by 4 bases, with 16 bases between. Germline values: CDR1 SGDLS, CDR2 YYNGEE. There are 15 residues in the CDR3.

The rearrangement joins TRBV29-1 to TRBJ1-2; 10 nucleotides agree with TRBD1. V shed 3 bases, J shed 6 bases, and the junction held 1 base outside the gene matches. The CDR3 covers 12 residues. Germline V gives CDR1 SQVTM, CDR2 ANQGSEA. The CDR3 is CSVEGTGDGYTF. Here the CDR3 DNA reads TGCAGCGTTGAGGGGACAGGGGATGGCTACACCTTC.

The V call is TRBV27, the J call TRBJ1-2; D is unresolved. The CDR3 spans 13 residues. Trimming left V 8 bases short and J 8 bases short, with 18 bases between. In germline, CDR1 is MNHEY, CDR2 SMNVEV (reference sequence). CDR3 amino acids: CASRPWGSEGYTF. The CDR3 region has the DNA TGTGCCAGCCGCCCTTGGGGTTCGGAAGGCTACACCTTC.

The sample holds one count of this clone. This chain joins TRBV27 and TRBJ1-6; D call uncertain. V was clipped by 3 bases and J by 3 bases, with 9 bases between them. Germline lookup yields CDR1 MNHEY and CDR2 SMNVEV (reference sequence). The CDR3 is 15 residues long. The CDR3 region is CASSFNGNYNSPLHF. Written as DNA, the CDR3 is TGTGCCAGCAGTTTTAACGGAAACTATAATTCACCCCTCCACTTT.

This clone has a single count. The chain is built from TRBV4-2 and TRBJ2-7, with 13 nucleotides matching TRBD2. Germline CDR1 LGHNA, CDR2 YNFKEQ. The junction had 10 bases not matched to a gene; V was cut back by 0 bases and J by 5 bases. This CDR3 has 18 amino acids. The CDR3 loop reads CASSQDNSGLAGYNEQYF. In DNA form, the CDR3 reads TGTGCCAGCAGCCAAGATAACTCGGGACTAGCGGGATACAACGAGCAGTACTTC.

The rearrangement uses TRBV15 and TRBJ1-3; D is possibly TRBD1 (6 bases). Trimming removed 5 bases at V and 8 bases at J, with 16 bases between. The CDR3 totals 14 residues. Germline V gives CDR1 LNHNV, CDR2 YYDKDF (reference sequence). CDR3 loop: CATSHTGTGDTIYF. As DNA, the CDR3 is TGTGCCACCAGCCACACAGGGACGGGAGACACCATATATTTT. Variable domain in full (rest from reference TRBV15 and TRBJ1-3): DAMVIQNPRYQVTQFGKPVTLSCSQTLNHNVMYWYQQKSSQAPKLLFHYYDKDFNNEADTPDNFQSRRPNTSFCFLDIRSPGLGDTAMYLCATSHTGTGDTIYFGEGSWLTVV.

This rearrangement joins TRBV19 to TRBJ2-1; 7 positions agree with TRBD2. The CDR3 sequence is 14 residues long. The V segment lost 5 bases and the J segment 0 bases; nucleotides outside the gene matches: 1. CDR1 and CDR2 from the germline V gene are LNHDA and SQIVND (reference sequence). The CDR3 DNA follows: TGTGCCAGTAGTGTAGCGGGCTCCTACAATGAGCAGTTCTTC. Translated, it gives CASSVAGSYNEQFF.

The chain uses TRBV27 and TRBJ2-3; D unresolved. This CDR3 comprises 13 residues. Per the germline V gene, CDR1 is MNHEY and CDR2 is SMNVEV (reference sequence). Trimming cost V 4 bases and J 10 bases, with 15 bases left between them. In DNA, the CDR3 is TGTGCCAGCAGTTCCCTCGACCCAAGGGCGCAGTATTTT. Translation gives CASSSLDPRAQYF.

This chain links TRBV29-1 with TRBJ1-1; 9 bases are a match to TRBD1. V lost 0 bases, J lost 4 bases, and 12 bases stayed unmatched. Germline lookup yields CDR1 SQVTM and CDR2 ANQGSEA. This CDR3 contains 17 residues. Here the CDR3 reads CSVEDTPGTGLGTEAFF. The CDR3 DNA is TGCAGCGTTGAAGATACTCCCGGGACAGGGTTGGGCACTGAAGCTTTCTTT.

This chain links TRBV5-4 with TRBJ1-1, with 7 bases matching TRBD1. The CDR3 has 17 residues. The V gene's germline CDR1 is SGHNT and CDR2 YYREEE (reference sequence). V trimming: 3 bases; J trimming: 0 bases; junction bases outside the gene matches: 11. The CDR3 spells CASSSDRTGDMNTEAFF. CDR3 DNA sequence: TGTGCCAGCAGCTCTGACAGGACAGGCGATATGAACACTGAAGCTTTCTTT.

The chain recombines TRBV6-5 with TRBJ2-3; D tentatively reads TRBD1 or TRBD2 (5 bases each). The V gene's germline CDR1 is MNHEY and CDR2 SVGAGI. V was cut by 3 bases and J by 2 bases, with 9 bases left in between. The CDR3 sequence is 14 residues long. In nucleotides, the CDR3 is TGTGCCAGCAGTTATGGGGGTTTCACAGATACGCAGTATTTT. Protein: CASSYGGFTDTQYF.

J is TRBJ2-1 and V is TRBV6-5; D is ambiguous. The V gene lost 7 bases and the J gene lost 7 bases, with 20 bases spanning the gap. CDR1 MNHEY and CDR2 SVGAGI come from the germline V gene. CDR3 length: 15 residues. The CDR3, as DNA: TGTGCCAGCATGATCGCGGCATACACCCTTAATGAGCAGTTCTTC. Translating it yields CASMIAAYTLNEQFF.

The genes are TRBV12-5 and TRBJ1-2; no reliable D call. Per germline, CDR1 LGHNT and CDR2 FRNRAP. Trimming cost V 7 bases and J 8 bases, with 11 bases left between them. The CDR3 consists of 11 residues. The CDR3 region is CASEGQNGYTF. The CDR3 nucleotides are TGTGCTAGTGAAGGGCAGAACGGCTACACCTTC.

The chain combines TRBV29-1 with TRBJ2-1; TRBD2 matches at 9 bases. The CDR3 spans 14 residues. Germline V lookup: CDR1 SQVTM, CDR2 ANQGSEA. With V trimmed by 2 bases and J by 5 bases, 4 bases remained unmatched. The CDR3: CSVEPSGKHNEQFF. DNA of the CDR3: TGCAGCGTTGAACCTAGCGGGAAACACAATGAGCAGTTCTTC.

The chain combines TRBV5-1 with TRBJ2-7; the match to TRBD1 covers 8 bases. This CDR3 region has 18 residues. The germline gives CDR1 SGHRS, CDR2 YFSETQ. J gave up 0 bases and V 3 bases, and 14 bases lay outside the gene matches. The CDR3, as DNA: TGCGCCAGCAGCTCGCAAAGTGACAGGGGCCGGTTCTCCTACGAGCAGTACTTC. Its protein product is CASSSQSDRGRFSYEQYF.

J is TRBJ1-1 and V is TRBV25-1; D remains unclear. This CDR3 comprises 14 residues. Looked up from germline, CDR1 is MGHDK and CDR2 is SYGVNS. V was pared by 0 bases and J by 3 bases, with 8 bases between. CDR3 in DNA: TGTGCCAGCAGTGAATATCTTGAGGACACTGAAGCTTTCTTT. Its translation is CASSEYLEDTEAFF.

The chain uses TRBV9 and TRBJ2-1; the D call may be TRBD1 or TRBD2 (5 bases each). From germline, CDR1 is SGDLS and CDR2 YYNGEE. V was cut by 2 bases and J by 0 bases, with 15 bases left in between. The length of the CDR3 is 17 residues. The CDR3 loop reads CASSVEDVGRSYNEQFF. The CDR3 nucleotides read TGTGCCAGCAGCGTGGAGGATGTGGGACGCTCCTACAATGAGCAGTTCTTC.

This rearrangement joins TRBV28 to TRBJ1-1; perhaps TRBD1 as D (6 bases). The CDR3 is 14 residues long. CDR1 and CDR2 (germline): MDHEN, SYDVKM. Trimming removed 1 base from V and 4 bases from J, with 10 bases in between. CDR3 in amino acids: CASSLSTGSTEAFF. CDR3 bases: TGTGCCAGCAGTTTATCCACAGGGAGCACTGAAGCTTTCTTT.

J is TRBJ2-2 and V is TRBV9, with 7 bases fitting TRBD2. Germline lookup yields CDR1 SGDLS and CDR2 YYNGEE. The CDR3 runs 16 residues. Trimming removed 0 bases from V and 2 bases from J; junction bases left unmatched: 4. As DNA, the CDR3 is TGTGCCAGCAGCGTAGGGGCTAGCGGAAACACCGGGGAGCTGTTTTTT. It translates to CASSVGASGNTGELFF. The variable domain in full, completed from reference TRBV9 and TRBJ2-2, reads DSGVTQTPKHLITATGQRVTLRCSPRSGDLSVYWYQQSLDQGLQFLIQYYNGEERAKGNILERFSAQQFPDLHSELNLSSLELGDSALYFCASSVGASGNTGELFFGEGSRLTVL.

The rearrangement joins TRBV30 to TRBJ1-1, with D possibly matching TRBD1 (5 bases). The CDR3 contains 14 residues. Germline CDR1 GTSNPN, CDR2 SVGIG (reference sequence). The V end lost 1 base, the J end lost 0 bases, and 9 bases lay between the germline ends. The chain's CDR3 is CAWSDGHLNTEAFF. For the CDR3, the DNA is TGTGCCTGGAGTGATGGACACCTGAACACTGAAGCTTTCTTT.

The chain carries TRBV29-1 and TRBJ2-2; no definite D call. V lost 1 base, J lost 8 bases, and 8 bases lay in between. Germline V gives CDR1 SQVTM, CDR2 ANQGSEA. CDR3 length: 12 amino acids. CDR3 region: CSVEVRSGELFF. CDR3 nucleotides: TGCAGCGTTGAAGTCAGATCTGGGGAGCTGTTTTTT.

The chain links TRBV29-1 to TRBJ1-1; 7 nucleotides align to TRBD1. The V segment lost 5 bases and the J segment 6 bases; nucleotides outside the gene matches: 6. Germline V gene sequence: CDR1 SQVTM, CDR2 ANQGSEA. The CDR3 runs to 12 residues. The CDR3 reads CSVHRGPPEAFF. CDR3 DNA: TGCAGCGTTCACAGGGGTCCCCCTGAAGCTTTCTTT. Supplemented by reference TRBV29-1 and TRBJ1-1, the full variable domain reads SAVISQKPSRDICQRGTSLTIQCQVDSQVTMMFWYRQQPGQSLTLIATANQGSEATYESGFVIDKFPISRPNLTFSTLTVSNMSPEDSSIYLCSVHRGPPEAFFGQGTRLTVV.

The chain employs TRBV4-3 and TRBJ2-3; D remains unclear. V was pared by 0 bases and J by 4 bases, with 11 bases between. Germline V gene sequence: CDR1 LGHNA, CDR2 YSLEER. This CDR3 is 15 amino acids long. The CDR3 loop is CASSQDLIASDTQYF. In DNA form, the CDR3 reads TGCGCCAGCAGCCAAGATCTAATAGCATCAGATACGCAGTATTTT.

The gene calls are TRBV9 and TRBJ1-2, with TRBD1 identical over 7 bases. V lost 3 bases to trimming and J lost 5 bases; unmatched junction nucleotides: 4. The CDR3 is 13 residues long. The germline CDR1 and CDR2 sequences are SGDLS and YYNGEE. CDR3 nucleotide sequence: TGTGCCAGCAGCGCGGGACAGTTGTATGGCTACACCTTC. Translation: CASSAGQLYGYTF.

The chain joins TRBV13 to TRBJ2-5, with 14 bases fitting TRBD2. Germline loops: CDR1 PRHDT, CDR2 FYEKMQ (reference sequence). The CDR3 consists of 18 residues. V lost 7 bases to trimming and J lost 5 bases; unmatched junction nucleotides: 15. This CDR3 reads CASTQRGTSGRFGETQYF. CDR3 coding DNA: TGTGCCAGCACCCAACGAGGGACTAGCGGGAGATTCGGTGAGACCCAGTACTTC.